The sample holds many counts of the clone carrying this T cell receptor beta chain. The antigen is undetermined. TCRdb analysed the multiplex PCR reads with MiXCR anew, one entry per CDR3 protein. The sample lists about 130,000 distinct CDR3 sequences, around 20% occurring once. Breast cancer patients provided tissue from their axillary draining lymph nodes. These data originate in a study of breast tumors, draining lymph nodes, adjacent tissues. Findings and limits, study-wide: Tumor repertoires ranked between lymph nodes and nontumor tissue in diversity, with V and J gene preferences. That most tumor T cells come from lymph nodes remained unproven.

Per the germline V gene, CDR1 is SEHNR and CDR2 is FQNEAQ (reference sequence). This CDR3 comprises 16 residues. V was pared by 5 bases and J by 6 bases, with 20 bases between. The chain couples TRBV7-9 to TRBJ2-1; D may be TRBD1 or TRBD2 (7 bases each). The receptor comes from a female donor with breast cancer. Some clones in this sample may be carry-over from other donors' samples. Specimen: axillary lymph node tissue. The DNA of the CDR3 is TGTGCCAGCAGCACTCGGGGGGCAGGGGGAGGCAATGAGCAGTTCTTC. This translates into CASSTRGAGGGNEQFF. Combining the CDR3 with reference TRBV7-9 and TRBJ2-1 gives the whole variable domain DTGVSQNPRHKITKRGQNVTFRCDPISEHNRLYWYRQTLGQGPEFLTYFQNEAQLEKSRLLSDRFSAERPKGSFSTLEIQRTEQGDSAMYLCASSTRGAGGGNEQFFGPGTRLTVL.